Listed below are T cell receptor beta chains from one sample, sequenced in a study of blood T cell repertoires in COVID-19. Measured with immunoSEQ multiplex PCR; TCRdb has only the in-frame clones, and not every one. The sample lists roughly 410,000 clones; 80% to 90% were seen once. The sequencing sample was made of peripheral blood. The receptors derive from an older woman with COVID-19, enrolled during active disease. Each CDR3 is given with its conserved first and last residue. The D gene is left open where the match is weak. Rows may omit the clone size; those that give it use once, few, many or a size class.

CDR3 DNA	CDR3 protein	clone size	V gene	D gene	J gene
TGTGCCAGCAGTGAAGAGGACAGGGCCGGACGGGCTTTCTTT	CASSEEDRAGRAFF	NA	TRBV2	TRBD1	TRBJ1-1
TGTGCCAGCAGTCCCGGGACAAAAGCTTTCTTT	CASSPGTKAFF	NA	TRBV7-3	NA	TRBJ1-1
TGCGCCAGCAGCTCAGGACGGGATCCCTACGAGCAGTACTTC	CASSSGRDPYEQYF	few	TRBV5-1	NA	TRBJ2-7
TGTGCCAGCAGCAAAGCGCTAAGAAAGGTAGCGGGGGTGTATTCCTACGAGCAGTACTTC	CASSKALRKVAGVYSYEQYF	NA	TRBV21-1	NA	TRBJ2-7
TGTGCCAGCAGTAGGATGGCCGGGAGGCAGTTCTTC	CASSRMAGRQFF	NA	TRBV11-1	NA	TRBJ2-1
TGTGCCAGCAGCCCCCTGGGGGGAAACACTGAAGCTTTCTTT	CASSPLGGNTEAFF	once	TRBV9	NA	TRBJ1-1
TGTGCCAGCAGCTTACCTGGACAGGGCGGCTACACCTTC	CASSLPGQGGYTF	NA	TRBV6-5	TRBD1	TRBJ1-2
TGCGCCAGCAGTCAAAAGGGGAAGAACACTGAAGCTTTCTTT	CASSQKGKNTEAFF	NA	TRBV23-1	NA	TRBJ1-1
TGTGCCAGCAGGGTGGAGGGGGCGTCCCTCGGCTACACCTTC	CASRVEGASLGYTF	NA	TRBV2	TRBD1	TRBJ1-2
TGTGCCAGTAGTCCTCCGGGACAGGGAAAAGAAAAACTGTTTTTT	CASSPPGQGKEKLFF	once	TRBV19	TRBD1	TRBJ1-4
TGCGCCAGCAGCTTGTCGGGGGGCTCCTACAATGAGCAGTTCTTC	CASSLSGGSYNEQFF	few	TRBV5-1	TRBD2	TRBJ2-1
TGTGCCAGCAGCTTGAGGGAGAGGACTGAAGCTTTCTTT	CASSLRERTEAFF	NA	TRBV7-3	NA	TRBJ1-1
TGTGCCAGCAGTCCGCAGGGCACTGAAGCTTTCTTT	CASSPQGTEAFF	NA	TRBV28	NA	TRBJ1-1
TGTGCCAGCAGCCGCCGTGGGGCTAGCGGGGGGGCCACCCAAGAGACCCAGTACTTC	CASSRRGASGGATQETQYF	NA	TRBV9	TRBD2	TRBJ2-5
TGCGCCAGCAGCTTGCCCGTACCAGGCACAGATACGCAGTATTTT	CASSLPVPGTDTQYF	NA	TRBV5-1	NA	TRBJ2-3
TGTGCCAGTAGCCTCGGCGGGGGCACCTACAATGAGCAGTTCTTC	CASSLGGGTYNEQFF	NA	TRBV19	NA	TRBJ2-1
TGCGCCAGCAGCCCACGGACTAGGCACAATGAGCAGTTCTTC	CASSPRTRHNEQFF	NA	TRBV5-1	TRBD2	TRBJ2-1
TGCGCCAGCAGCTCCTTGGGACAGGGGAAAACCTACGAGCAGTACTTC	CASSSLGQGKTYEQYF	NA	TRBV5-1	TRBD1	TRBJ2-7
TGTGCCAGCAGCCCCGACAGGGACTATGGCTACACCTTC	CASSPDRDYGYTF	NA	TRBV5-8	TRBD1	TRBJ1-2
TGTGCCAGCAGTTCTTACAGGGGGAGGAACATTCAGTACTTC	CASSSYRGRNIQYF	NA	TRBV6-5	TRBD1	TRBJ2-4
TGTGCCTGGAAGACTCAGGGGGTAAGGGCTGAGACCCAGTACTTC	CAWKTQGVRAETQYF	few	TRBV30	TRBD1	TRBJ2-5
TGTGCCAGCAGCCTCGGGACTAACTATGGCTACACCTTT	CASSLGTNYGYTF	NA	TRBV5-5	NA	TRBJ1-2
TGTGCCAGCAGGCCGGGACAGGGAATTCAGCCCCAGCATTTT	CASRPGQGIQPQHF	few	TRBV27	TRBD1	TRBJ1-5
TGTGCCAGCCGTAAATTACCCAGCACCGGGGAGCTGTTTTTT	CASRKLPSTGELFF	NA	TRBV2	NA	TRBJ2-2
TGTGCCAGCAGCTTGAGGACAGGCAACTATGGCTACACCTTC	CASSLRTGNYGYTF	once	TRBV5-5	TRBD1	TRBJ1-2